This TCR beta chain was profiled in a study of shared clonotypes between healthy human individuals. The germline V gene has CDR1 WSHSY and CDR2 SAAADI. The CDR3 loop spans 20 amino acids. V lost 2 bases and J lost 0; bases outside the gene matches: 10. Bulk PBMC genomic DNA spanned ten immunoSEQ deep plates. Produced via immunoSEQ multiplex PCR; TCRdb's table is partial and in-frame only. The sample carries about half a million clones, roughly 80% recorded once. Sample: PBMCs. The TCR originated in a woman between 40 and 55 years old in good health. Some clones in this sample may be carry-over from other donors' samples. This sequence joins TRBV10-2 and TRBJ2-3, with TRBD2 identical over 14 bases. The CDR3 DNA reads TGCGCCAGCAGTGAGCCGGGACTAGCGGGAGACCCATCTAGCACAGATACGCAGTATTTT. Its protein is CASSEPGLAGDPSSTDTQYF.